One and the same sample provided the 20 T cell receptor beta chains below, sequenced in a study of blood T cell repertoires in COVID-19. TCRdb's copy holds only in-frame clones and misses some; the assay was immunoSEQ multiplex PCR. The repertoire holds about 190,000 clones, with about 81% as singletons. The sample taken for sequencing was peripheral blood. The source of these receptors is a woman in her fifties or sixties with COVID-19, enrolled during active disease.

The chain uses TRBV3-1 (or the pseudogene TRBV3-2) and TRBJ1-4; 8 bases fit TRBD1. V lost 4 bases to trimming and J lost 7 bases; unmatched junction nucleotides: 8. Looked up from germline, CDR1 is LGHDT and CDR2 is YNNKEL (reference sequence). This CDR3 is built from 15 residues. CDR3 sequence: CASSPATGVSEKLFF. The CDR3, as DNA: TGTGCCAGCAGCCCCGCGACAGGGGTTAGTGAAAAACTGTTTTTT.

This chain connects TRBV27 to TRBJ2-1; D is perhaps TRBD2 (5 bases). CDR1 is MNHEY, CDR2 SMNVEV, per germline (reference sequence). V was clipped by 1 base and J by 7 bases, with 11 bases between them. CDR3 size: 14 residues. This CDR3 is CASSLFIRGNEQFF. CDR3 nucleotides: TGTGCCAGCAGTTTATTCATCCGGGGTAATGAGCAGTTCTTC.

V and J are TRBV19 and TRBJ1-2, with no clear D. Trimming shortened V by 5 bases and J by 2 bases, and 12 bases separated the two germline ends. Germline CDR1 is LNHDA and CDR2 is SQIVND (reference sequence). The CDR3 sequence is 14 residues long. As DNA, the CDR3 is TGTGCCAGTAGTCTATCCCAGGCGAACTATGGCTACACCTTC. This codes for CASSLSQANYGYTF.

This clone has just one count. The chain combines TRBV5-4 with TRBJ1-3, with 8 bases identical to TRBD1. This CDR3 has 16 residues. Germline CDR1 and CDR2: SGHNT and YYREEE (reference sequence). The V segment lost 4 bases and the J segment 3 bases; nucleotides outside the gene matches: 9. The DNA for the CDR3 is TGTGCCAGCAGCCCGGGACAGGCGAGAAATGGAAACACCATATATTTT. Translated, it gives CASSPGQARNGNTIYF.

The chain recombines TRBV19 with TRBJ1-2; D perhaps matches TRBD1 (6 bases). V dropped 4 bases and J dropped 11 bases, with 20 bases sitting between them. The length of the CDR3 is 14 residues. Germline CDR1 reads LNHDA; CDR2 reads SQIVND (reference sequence). The CDR3 is CASSTTPDSSFYTF. For the CDR3, the DNA is TGTGCCAGTAGTACGACCCCGGACAGTTCCTTTTACACCTTC.

This chain joins TRBV5-4 and TRBJ1-2, with TRBD1 matching over 7 bases. This CDR3 has 13 amino acids. V lost 2 bases, J lost 6 bases, and 4 bases stayed unmatched. CDR1 SGHNT and CDR2 YYREEE come from the germline V gene (reference sequence). The DNA of the CDR3 is TGTGCCAGCAGCTTCGGGACAGTTGATGGCTACACCTTC. Its translation: CASSFGTVDGYTF. Together with reference TRBV5-4 and TRBJ1-2, the CDR3 gives the full variable domain: ETGVTQSPTHLIKTRGQQVTLRCSSQSGHNTVSWYQQALGQGPQFIFQYYREEENGRGNFPPRFSGLQFPNYSSELNVNALELDDSALYLCASSFGTVDGYTFGSGTRLTVV.

This sequence joins TRBV7-9 and TRBJ2-3; TRBD2 is a possible D gene (5 bases). The CDR3 has 15 amino acids. Germline V gene data show CDR1 as SEHNR and CDR2 as FQNEAQ (reference sequence). Trimming cost V 1 base and J 2 bases, with 10 bases left between them. The CDR3 reads CASSLVRGNTDTQYF. In DNA form, the CDR3 reads TGTGCCAGCAGCTTAGTTAGAGGGAACACAGATACGCAGTATTTT.

The gene calls are TRBV29-1 and TRBJ1-2, with 8 nucleotides matching TRBD1. From germline, CDR1 is SQVTM and CDR2 ANQGSEA. With V trimmed by 6 bases and J by 2 bases, 5 bases remained unmatched. The CDR3 contains 13 residues. In DNA, the CDR3 is TGCAGCGTAGTTCGACAGGGGAACTATGGCTACACCTTC. This gives the protein CSVVRQGNYGYTF.

The genes are TRBV10-3 and TRBJ1-1; weak D call: TRBD1 (5 bases). The germline V gene encodes CDR1 ENHRY and CDR2 SYGVKD. With 3 bases removed from V and 1 base from J, the gap between germline ends came to 9 bases. The length of the CDR3 is 14 residues. The CDR3 spells CAISDSTGNTEAFF. CDR3 in DNA: TGTGCCATCAGTGATAGTACAGGGAACACTGAAGCTTTCTTT.

This chain joins TRBV18 and TRBJ2-5; 9 positions agree with TRBD2. V was clipped by 6 bases and J by 1 base; unmatched bases: 15. The CDR3 extends over 18 amino acids. CDR1 is KGHSH and CDR2 is LQKENI in the germline V gene. CDR3 loop: CASSLDRVTLAGQETQYF. CDR3 in DNA: TGTGCCAGCTCCCTTGACAGGGTGACACTAGCGGGCCAAGAGACCCAGTACTTC.

The chain links TRBV28 to TRBJ1-2; tentatively, D is TRBD1 (5 bases). V lost 8 bases to trimming and J lost 0 bases, with 13 bases between them. Germline V gene sequence: CDR1 MDHEN, CDR2 SYDVKM. The CDR3 spans 14 residues. Here the CDR3 DNA reads TGTGCCAGCGGACCGGGGGGGTCTAACTATGGCTACACCTTC. Encoded protein: CASGPGGSNYGYTF.

The chain employs TRBV7-9 and TRBJ1-1; a possible D gene is TRBD1 (6 bases). This CDR3 comprises 14 residues. V lost 5 bases, J lost 0 bases, and 10 bases lay in between. Germline lookup yields CDR1 SEHNR and CDR2 FQNEAQ (reference sequence). The CDR3, as DNA: TGTGCCAGCAGCATCACAGGGATGAACACTGAAGCTTTCTTT. Translating it yields CASSITGMNTEAFF.

The chain is built from TRBV4-3 and TRBJ2-5; perhaps TRBD2 as D (7 bases). The CDR3 has 16 amino acids. The V end was cut by 1 base, the J end by 1 base, with 13 bases between. CDR1 is LGHNA and CDR2 is YSLEER in the germline V gene. The CDR3 DNA is TGCGCCAGCAGCCAAGCCCTGGGGGGGCGCCAAGAGACCCAGTACTTC. Translating gives CASSQALGGRQETQYF.

The rearrangement joins TRBV12-3 or TRBV12-4 to TRBJ1-3, with no clear D. This CDR3 is built from 11 residues. V gave up 6 bases and J gave up 6 bases, with 6 bases separating them. CDR3: CASSPLNTIYF. For the CDR3, the DNA is TGTGCCAGCAGCCCACTAAACACCATATATTTT.

CDR3 protein: CYLRVAKNIQYF. For the CDR3, the DNA is TGTTACCTGAGGGTAGCCAAAAACATTCAGTACTTC. The chain recombines TRBV5-3 with TRBJ2-4, with a possible D match to TRBD2 (5 bases). TRBV5-3 is recorded as an ORF, its role being uncertain. The CDR3 runs 12 residues.

V usage is TRBV5-5 and J usage is TRBJ1-5; 9 bases are shared with TRBD1. V dropped 4 bases and J dropped 3; count of bases not matched to a gene: 5. Looked up from germline, CDR1 is SGHKS and CDR2 is YYEKEE (reference sequence). This CDR3 spans 15 amino acids. The CDR3 is CASSHNRGPNQPQHF. The CDR3 DNA reads as TGTGCCAGCAGCCACAACAGGGGGCCCAATCAGCCCCAGCATTTT.

The chain couples TRBV6-5 to TRBJ1-2; TRBD1 aligns across 12 bases. V lost 4 bases and J lost 6; bases outside the gene matches: 3. This CDR3 has 14 amino acids. CDR1 and CDR2 (germline): MNHEY, SVGAGI. The CDR3 sequence is CASSSRDRGHGYTF. The CDR3 DNA follows: TGTGCCAGCAGTTCTAGGGACAGGGGGCATGGCTACACCTTC.

This clone was counted once. The chain carries TRBV10-3 and TRBJ1-5; 8 bases map to TRBD1. After removal of 6 bases from V and 5 bases from J, the junction contained 9 bases not matched to a gene. CDR3 length: 15 residues. The germline V gene encodes CDR1 ENHRY and CDR2 SYGVKD. The CDR3 DNA follows: TGTGCCATCAGCACCGACAGGGGAAGGGATCAGCCCCAGCATTTT. This translates into CAISTDRGRDQPQHF.

This clone was observed a single time. V gene TRBV6-1 combines with J gene TRBJ1-1, with D unresolved. The CDR3 contains 13 residues. The V end was cut by 5 bases, the J end by 6 bases, with 13 bases between. Germline V lookup: CDR1 MNHNS, CDR2 SASEGT. As DNA, the CDR3 is TGTGCCAGCAGTCATACCGCCCCGGCTGAAGCTTTCTTT. As protein: CASSHTAPAEAFF.

This clone was counted a few times. This chain connects TRBV7-8 to TRBJ1-6; D unclear. The V end was cut by 2 bases, the J end by 6 bases, with 14 bases between. CDR1 and CDR2 from the germline V gene are SGHVS and FQNEAQ. The CDR3 runs 16 residues. The CDR3 sequence is CASSLKADSTNSPLHF. CDR3 coding DNA: TGTGCCAGCAGCTTAAAGGCAGACTCTACTAATTCACCCCTCCACTTT.